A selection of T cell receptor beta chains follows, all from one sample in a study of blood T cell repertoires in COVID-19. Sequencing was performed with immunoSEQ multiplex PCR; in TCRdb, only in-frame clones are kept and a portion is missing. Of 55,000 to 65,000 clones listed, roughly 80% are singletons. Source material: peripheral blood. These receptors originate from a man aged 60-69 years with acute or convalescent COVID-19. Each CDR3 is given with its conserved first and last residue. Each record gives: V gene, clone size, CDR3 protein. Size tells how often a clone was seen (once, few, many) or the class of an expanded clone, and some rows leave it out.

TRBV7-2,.,CASSLVTGFDGYTF
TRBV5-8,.,CASSLPGTGDRGYGYTF
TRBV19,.,CASRSGTGRGGTEAFF
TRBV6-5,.,CATPIGGGLVGYTF
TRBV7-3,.,CASSLSASGRTDTQYF
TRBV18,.,CASSLLSDRNTEAFF
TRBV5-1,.,CASSLRGAGNIQYF
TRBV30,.,CAWSPTGVRAQHF
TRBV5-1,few,CASSLDGQGNNSPLHF
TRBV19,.,CASRSKQGPQHF
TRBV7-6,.,CASSPASQIEAFF
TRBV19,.,CASKVSEGEGNNEQFF
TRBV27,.,CASSGGSSYNEQFF
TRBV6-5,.,CASSPLGQYTEAFF
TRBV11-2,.,CASSLPGGETQYF
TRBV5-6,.,CASSPTGTSVTQETQYF
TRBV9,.,CASSVAPAGMTGELFF
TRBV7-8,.,CASSFTGSSTEAFF
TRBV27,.,CASSLDRQGGSPLHF
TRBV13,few,CASSLFGTGEQYF
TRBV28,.,CASRQSSGNTIYF
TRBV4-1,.,CASSQDPRAHIGTGELFF
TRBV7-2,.,CASSFSTEALGYTF
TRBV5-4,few,CASSSPRRTGVTEAFF
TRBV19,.,CASSMGSGVRQFF
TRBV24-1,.,CATTSGDSGTGELFF
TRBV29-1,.,CSVDGDRGLLNYGYTF
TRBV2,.,CASGEALSRNTEAFF
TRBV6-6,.,CASRSASGQGTYEQYF
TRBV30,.,CAWRPGDRAGTEAFF
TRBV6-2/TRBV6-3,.,CASSSGTSKGEQYF
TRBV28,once,CATLTQGADEQYF
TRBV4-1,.,CASSQVAGGYQPQHF
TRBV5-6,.,CASSSNGGYTF
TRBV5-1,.,CASSLEGGGNEQYF
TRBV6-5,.,CASIPSAGNTIYF
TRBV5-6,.,CASSLVDRDYEQYF
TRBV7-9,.,CASSSPYRGGTQYF
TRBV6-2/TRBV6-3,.,CASSRLAQTDTQYF
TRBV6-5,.,CASTSSYSSIEQYF
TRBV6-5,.,CASSWGVVTEAFF
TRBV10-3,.,CASRQGEYDGYTF
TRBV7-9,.,CASSLLTGQGNSPLHF
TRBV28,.,CASSQRLVPVGYTF
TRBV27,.,CASSYAGLIYREQFF
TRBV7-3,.,CASSPLERAGNTGELFF
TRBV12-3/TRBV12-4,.,CASSLPGEETQYF
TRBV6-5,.,CASKERLPGGGYTF
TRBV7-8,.,CASSPRQVGNTEAFF
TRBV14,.,CASSPLYNAGGFLYNEQFF
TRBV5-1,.,CASSLTSVDEQFF
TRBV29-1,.,CSVMRGLSSYNEQFF
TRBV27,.,CASIAGGPADTQYF
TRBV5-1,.,CASSRRSGGGTDTQYF
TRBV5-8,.,CASSLLRTGIGNEQFF